This is a list of T cell receptor beta chains from one sample in a study of chemoradiotherapy in HPV16-positive cancers. TCRdb's copy holds only in-frame clones and misses some; the assay was immunoSEQ multiplex PCR. The table includes tens of thousands of clones, approximately 86% detected once. Here the sequenced sample was blood, taken from a patient who underwent chemoradiotherapy. All receptors come from a human donor with HPV-associated anogenital cancer. Each CDR3 is given with its conserved first and last residue. A D gene is named only where the DNA matches it firmly.

j_call v_call d_call cdr3_aa cdr3_nt
TRBJ2-7 TRBV14 - CASSQGRPPREQYF TGTGCCAGCAGCCAGGGCCGGCCACCGAGAGAGCAGTACTTC
TRBJ2-2 TRBV18 - CASYRTVNTGELFF TGTGCCAGCTACAGGACAGTGAACACCGGGGAGCTGTTTTTT
TRBJ2-2 TRBV6-4 TRBD1 CASKGQGNTGELFF TGTGCCAGCAAGGGACAGGGGAACACCGGGGAGCTGTTTTTT
TRBJ2-2 TRBV7-9 TRBD1 CASSRDRGQTGELFF TGTGCCAGCAGCCGGGACAGGGGGCAAACCGGGGAGCTGTTTTTT
TRBJ1-5 TRBV19 - CASRGARNSNQPQHF TGTGCCAGTAGAGGGGCACGGAATAGCAATCAGCCCCAGCATTTT
TRBJ1-5 TRBV19 - CASHPLRGPNQPQHF TGTGCCAGTCATCCCCTCAGGGGACCAAATCAGCCCCAGCATTTT
TRBJ2-7 TRBV7-3 TRBD1 CASSTNAPGQGAEQYF TGTGCCAGCAGCACTAACGCTCCGGGACAGGGTGCCGAGCAGTACTTC
TRBJ1-2 TRBV30 - CAWVRDSLRGYTF TGTGCCTGGGTCCGGGACTCCCTGCGGGGCTACACCTTC
TRBJ2-7 TRBV11-1 - CASSLVKDAGLLF TGTGCCAGCAGCTTAGTAAAGGACGCGGGTCTCCTCTTC
TRBJ2-7 TRBV6-6 TRBD2 CASSYSTPSGYEQYF TGTGCCAGCAGTTACTCGACGCCTAGCGGATACGAGCAGTACTTC
TRBJ1-2 TRBV6-1 - CASSELGGVEDGYTF TGTGCCAGCAGTGAACTCGGAGGGGTGGAGGATGGCTACACCTTC